This T cell receptor (beta chain) was recovered during a study of T cell responses to AZD1222 COVID-19 vaccine. Here immunoSEQ multiplex PCR was the method, and the copy in TCRdb shows in-frame clones only, minus some. This sample has around 100,000 clones, with about 94% found just once. Comments on this clone: Its antigen is not known.

General study results and limits: AZD1222 recipients seropositive at baseline numbered only 5 or 6. Spike-specific TCR breadth and depth went up after people got two AZD1222 doses. White British people made up most donors, females outnumbered males, and clonal diversity was possibly underestimated. Within unmutated variant regions lay the reported targets of nearly half of spike-specific TCRs.

From germline, CDR1 is LNHNV and CDR2 YYDKDF (reference sequence). V shed 4 bases and J shed 2 bases, with 17 bases lying between them. The CDR3 spans 17 residues. The clonotype comes from an adult in good health. Sequencing was performed on peripheral blood, taken on day 0 of AZD1222 vaccination. This chain connects TRBV15 to TRBJ2-2; maybe TRBD1 (5 bases). The CDR3 DNA sequence: TGTGCCACCAGCACGGAATTGGCACAGGTCAACACCGGGGAGCTGTTTTTT. Translating it yields CATSTELAQVNTGELFF.